The rows below give T cell receptor beta chains drawn from one sample of a study of shared clonotypes between healthy human individuals. The method was immunoSEQ multiplex PCR; TCRdb's version includes in-frame clones alone and lacks a portion of them. This repertoire shows 950,000 to 1,300,000 clones, about three quarters found once; its top ten account for roughly 1.4%. The sample comprised memory CD4+ T cells sorted from blood. The origin of the receptors is a man between 18 and 35 years old in good health. CDR3s include the opening cysteine and the closing phenylalanine or tryptophan. Fields, in order: J gene, V gene, CDR3 protein.

J gene: TRBJ2-4
V gene: TRBV18
CDR3 protein: CASSPMSVAKNIQYF

J gene: TRBJ2-7
V gene: TRBV5-1
CDR3 protein: CASSSLVAYEQYF

J gene: TRBJ1-6
V gene: TRBV7-2
CDR3 protein: CASSLGGDSPLHF

J gene: TRBJ1-1
V gene: TRBV18
CDR3 protein: CASSQGRDTEAFF

J gene: TRBJ2-2
V gene: TRBV2
CDR3 protein: CASSRGRGNTGELFF

J gene: TRBJ2-1
V gene: TRBV5-1
CDR3 protein: CASSLGGGAPYNEQFF

J gene: TRBJ2-7
V gene: TRBV5-1
CDR3 protein: CASSYQSGSSYEQYF

J gene: TRBJ1-4
V gene: TRBV5-1
CDR3 protein: CASRLTGGNEKLFF

J gene: TRBJ1-4
V gene: TRBV9
CDR3 protein: CASSVEAGWNEKLFF

J gene: TRBJ1-1
V gene: TRBV7-6
CDR3 protein: CASSVDRGPTEAFF

J gene: TRBJ1-2
V gene: TRBV19
CDR3 protein: CASSIRGAYGYTF

J gene: TRBJ2-4
V gene: TRBV7-2
CDR3 protein: CASSLSVILAKNIQYF

J gene: TRBJ2-3
V gene: TRBV6-1
CDR3 protein: CASSEARLAVGDTQYF

J gene: TRBJ1-1
V gene: TRBV30
CDR3 protein: CAWSRVGSNTEAFF

J gene: TRBJ2-5
V gene: TRBV11-2
CDR3 protein: CASSLEDRVGTQYF

J gene: TRBJ1-6
V gene: TRBV11-2
CDR3 protein: CASSLGTEGNSPLHF

J gene: TRBJ2-7
V gene: TRBV5-4
CDR3 protein: CASSLGDRGLPPYEQYF

J gene: TRBJ1-6
V gene: TRBV30
CDR3 protein: CAWSLQGSPLHF

J gene: TRBJ2-1
V gene: TRBV7-2
CDR3 protein: CASSLPRGYVNEQFF

J gene: TRBJ1-5
V gene: TRBV6-1
CDR3 protein: CASSEGLTGGKPQHF

J gene: TRBJ2-3
V gene: TRBV9
CDR3 protein: CASSLTSGSSDTQYF

J gene: TRBJ1-1
V gene: TRBV5-5
CDR3 protein: CASSLAGINTEAFF

J gene: TRBJ2-6
V gene: TRBV5-1
CDR3 protein: CASSSQEAGANVLTF

J gene: TRBJ1-6
V gene: TRBV6-6
CDR3 protein: CASRGQGWSPLHF

J gene: TRBJ2-7
V gene: TRBV9
CDR3 protein: CASSVAVSTYNEQYF

J gene: TRBJ2-2
V gene: TRBV2
CDR3 protein: CASRRGQGGVTGELFF

J gene: TRBJ1-6
V gene: TRBV7-2
CDR3 protein: CASSSWGSPLHF

J gene: TRBJ2-5
V gene: TRBV7-2
CDR3 protein: CASSLIYQETQYF

J gene: TRBJ2-7
V gene: TRBV6-5
CDR3 protein: CASSSYQGSYEQYF

J gene: TRBJ2-5
V gene: TRBV6-1
CDR3 protein: CASSEVGGRGTQYF

J gene: TRBJ2-1
V gene: TRBV27
CDR3 protein: CASSFRLAGGYNEQFF

J gene: TRBJ2-7
V gene: TRBV18
CDR3 protein: CASSQLAGGQSSYEQYF